Listed below are T cell receptor beta chains from one sample, sequenced in a study of T cell responses to AZD1222 COVID-19 vaccine. TCRdb keeps only in-frame clones here, not all; method: immunoSEQ multiplex PCR. The table shows some 86,000 clones, with 85% to 90% occurring only once. This sample comprised peripheral blood, obtained 28 days after the second AZD1222 dose. The receptors here all came from an adult who received the AZD1222 COVID-19 vaccine. Both conserved end residues are part of each CDR3. A D gene is named only where the DNA matches it firmly. Not every row has a clone size; where given, it reads once, few, many or a size class.

v_call	clone_size	j_call	d_call	cdr3_aa	cdr3_nt
TRBV5-8	.	TRBJ2-1	.	CASSLGGARNYNEQFF	TGTGCCAGCAGCTTAGGAGGGGCGAGAAACTACAATGAGCAGTTCTTC
TRBV6-5	.	TRBJ1-1	.	CASRFKEGNTEAFF	TGTGCCAGCAGATTCAAAGAGGGGAACACTGAAGCTTTCTTT
TRBV27	.	TRBJ1-2	.	CASSSGTSYGYTF	TGTGCCAGCAGTTCCGGGACTTCCTATGGCTACACCTTC
TRBV27	.	TRBJ2-7	.	CASSFVGGPYEQYF	TGTGCCAGCAGTTTCGTAGGGGGACCCTACGAGCAGTACTTC
TRBV19	.	TRBJ2-3	.	CASSPRLRGTDTQYF	TGTGCCAGTAGTCCCCGGCTCAGAGGCACAGATACGCAGTATTTT
TRBV30	.	TRBJ2-1	TRBD1	CAWDPGQGAGEQFF	TGTGCCTGGGATCCGGGACAGGGGGCGGGTGAGCAGTTCTTC
TRBV29-1	once	TRBJ2-7	TRBD1	CSAGQGTGEQYF	TGCAGCGCTGGACAGGGAACGGGCGAGCAGTACTTC
TRBV28	.	TRBJ2-7	TRBD2	CASSLGTSGGYEQYF	TGTGCCAGCAGTTTAGGGACTAGCGGGGGCTACGAGCAGTACTTC
TRBV15	once	TRBJ1-5	TRBD1	CATSRDRDRGNQPQHF	TGTGCCACCAGCAGAGATCGGGACAGGGGTAATCAGCCCCAGCATTTT
TRBV5-1	.	TRBJ2-5	TRBD2	CASSPGLAGAGETQYF	TGCGCCAGCAGCCCCGGACTAGCGGGAGCGGGGGAGACCCAGTACTTC
TRBV2	.	TRBJ2-1	.	CASMARGNEQFF	TGTGCCAGCATGGCGAGGGGCAATGAGCAGTTCTTC